The 30 T cell receptor beta chains reported below all come from one sample, sequenced in a study of shared clonotypes between healthy human individuals. Profiling relied on immunoSEQ multiplex PCR, and the TCRdb table lists in-frame clones only, not all of them. The sample has about 1 million clones; roughly 70% are singletons. The sample consisted of memory CD4+ T cells sorted from blood. Indicated subset: CD45RA-negative fraction. Receptors were obtained from a man younger than 35 in good health.

The chain carries TRBV28 and TRBJ1-2; no clear D. Trimming took off 2 bases at V and 8 bases at J, with 12 bases between the two ends. Germline CDR1 reads MDHEN; CDR2 reads SYDVKM. This CDR3 is 13 amino acids long. The CDR3 protein is CASSLIGFRGYTF. CDR3 in DNA: TGTGCCAGCAGTTTAATAGGGTTTCGGGGCTACACCTTC.

This clone has just a few counts. The gene calls are TRBV7-2 and TRBJ1-6; D is ambiguous. CDR1 and CDR2 from the germline V gene are SGHTA and FQGNSA. The CDR3 runs to 14 residues. Between the trimmed V and J ends, which lost 6 bases and 5 bases, there was a span of 11 bases. The CDR3 loop is CASSFIRDNSPLHF. The CDR3 coding sequence is TGTGCCAGCAGTTTTATCCGGGATAATTCACCCCTCCACTTT.

The rearrangement uses TRBV11-2 and TRBJ2-5, with D possibly called TRBD1 or TRBD2 (5 bases each). The length of the CDR3 is 15 residues. The V end was cut by 1 base, the J end by 3 bases, with 12 bases between. CDR1 and CDR2 from the germline V gene are SGHAT and FQNNGV. The CDR3 region has the DNA TGTGCCAGCAGCTTAGGAGGGGCAGCGAAAGAGACCCAGTACTTC. This sequence encodes CASSLGGAAKETQYF.

The chain joins TRBV18 to TRBJ2-7, with D possibly being TRBD1 or TRBD2 (5 bases each). The V end was cut by 3 bases, the J end by 2 bases, with 11 bases between. Germline loops: CDR1 KGHSH, CDR2 LQKENI. This CDR3 is built from 14 residues. The CDR3 DNA reads TGTGCCAGCTCACCCCCGGGGACCACCTACGAGCAGTACTTC. This sequence encodes CASSPPGTTYEQYF. Drawing the rest from reference TRBV18 and TRBJ2-7, the complete variable domain is NAGVMQNPRHLVRRRGQEARLRCSPMKGHSHVYWYRQLPEEGLKFMVYLQKENIIDESGMPKERFSAEFPKEGPSILRIQQVVRGDSAAYFCASSPPGTTYEQYFGPGTRLTVT.

This clone was observed once. This rearrangement joins TRBV13 to TRBJ2-5; possibly TRBD2 for D (5 bases). Germline values: CDR1 PRHDT, CDR2 FYEKMQ (reference sequence). The CDR3 runs to 15 residues. V was clipped by 5 bases and J by 1 base, with 14 bases between them. The CDR3, as DNA: TGTGCCAGCAGCCCCCCCCAGCGGAGCCAAGAGACCCAGTACTTC. This translates into CASSPPQRSQETQYF. Filled out from reference TRBV13 and TRBJ2-5, the complete variable domain reads AAGVIQSPRHLIKEKRETATLKCYPIPRHDTVYWYQQGPGQDPQFLISFYEKMQSDKGSIPDRFSAQQFSDYHSELNMSSLELGDSALYFCASSPPQRSQETQYFGPGTRLLVL.

This chain uses TRBV11-2 with TRBJ2-1; D remains unclear. V was trimmed by 1 base and J by 4 bases, leaving 8 bases between them. The CDR3 is made up of 14 amino acids. CDR1 SGHAT and CDR2 FQNNGV come from the germline V gene. The CDR3 nucleotides are TGTGCCAGCAGCTTAGGGAGTCGATACAATGAGCAGTTCTTC. Encoded protein: CASSLGSRYNEQFF. The variable domain in full, with the rest retrieved from reference TRBV11-2 and TRBJ2-1, is EAGVAQSPRYKIIEKRQSVAFWCNPISGHATLYWYQQILGQGPKLLIQFQNNGVVDDSQLPKDRFSAERLKGVDSTLKIQPAKLEDSAVYLCASSLGSRYNEQFFGPGTRLTVL.

This clone was counted once. The chain uses TRBV6-5 and TRBJ1-1; D might be TRBD1 (5 bases). V lost 10 bases to trimming and J lost 1 base, with 19 bases between them. This CDR3 has 15 residues. Germline CDR1 and CDR2: MNHEY and SVGAGI. CDR3 protein: CATYRLQAPNTEAFF. The CDR3 DNA sequence: TGTGCCACCTACCGTTTACAGGCGCCGAACACTGAAGCTTTCTTT.

This clone was counted a single time. V and J are TRBV15 and TRBJ2-2; D uncertain. Germline assignment: CDR1 LNHNV and CDR2 YYDKDF (reference sequence). V shed 5 bases and J shed 2 bases, with 6 bases lying between them. CDR3 size: 13 residues. CDR3 sequence: CATSDLNTGELFF. The CDR3 nucleotides are TGTGCCACCAGCGATTTAAACACCGGGGAGCTGTTTTTT.

The chain joins TRBV4-2 to TRBJ2-1; 9 bases align to TRBD2. This CDR3 has 16 amino acids. V dropped 1 base and J dropped 4; count of bases not matched to a gene: 5. The germline CDR1 and CDR2 sequences are LGHNA and YNFKEQ. The CDR3 nucleotides are TGTGCCAGCAGCCAAGCCTCTAGCGGGAAGTACAATGAGCAGTTCTTC. It yields the protein CASSQASSGKYNEQFF.

The chain recombines TRBV5-1 with TRBJ1-5, with D perhaps TRBD1 (5 bases). The CDR3 covers 15 residues. The V gene lost 3 bases and the J gene lost 4 bases, with 14 bases spanning the gap. Germline V gives CDR1 SGHRS, CDR2 YFSETQ. The CDR3 DNA sequence: TGCGCCAGCAGCTCCTGGGGGGGTCTAAATCAGCCCCAGCATTTT. Protein: CASSSWGGLNQPQHF.

This rearrangement joins TRBV9 to TRBJ1-1, with a possible D match to TRBD1 (5 bases). The germline V gene has CDR1 SGDLS and CDR2 YYNGEE. This CDR3 is built from 13 residues. V was clipped by 0 bases and J by 8 bases, with 11 bases between them. CDR3: CASSVVGEGEAFF. As DNA, the CDR3 is TGTGCCAGCAGCGTAGTAGGTGAGGGGGAAGCTTTCTTT.

In its sample, this clone was seen a few times. Written as DNA, the CDR3 is TGTGCCAGCAGCTTAGGGGGGACAGGGGTGATCTATGGCTACACCTTC. Its protein product is CASSLGGTGVIYGYTF. The V gene is TRBV7-9, the J gene TRBJ1-2; the match to TRBD1 covers 10 bases. Germline-derived CDR1 and CDR2 are SEHNR and FQNEAQ (reference sequence). V gave up 1 base and J gave up 4 bases; unmatched junction bases: 6. The CDR3 sequence is 16 residues long.

This rearrangement joins TRBV5-1 to TRBJ2-3; 8 bases are shared with TRBD1. After removal of 4 bases from V and 6 bases from J, the junction contained 10 bases not matched to a gene. Per the germline V gene, CDR1 is SGHRS and CDR2 is YFSETQ. The CDR3 sequence is 15 residues long. The CDR3, as DNA: TGCGCCAGCAGCCTAGGACAGGGCTTCGTGGATACGCAGTATTTT. Encoded protein: CASSLGQGFVDTQYF. Looking up the rest from reference TRBV5-1 and TRBJ2-3 gives the full variable domain: KAGVTQTPRYLIKTRGQQVTLSCSPISGHRSVSWYQQTPGQGLQFLFEYFSETQRNKGNFPGRFSGRQFSNSRSEMNVSTLELGDSALYLCASSLGQGFVDTQYFGPGTRLTVL.

CDR3 in amino acids: CSVDWVSTDTQYF. The CDR3 DNA follows: TGCAGCGTTGACTGGGTTAGCACAGATACGCAGTATTTT. V gene TRBV29-1 combines with J gene TRBJ2-3; D unclear. This CDR3 region has 13 residues. V lost 3 bases, J lost 0 bases, and 7 bases lay in between. Per germline, CDR1 SQVTM and CDR2 ANQGSEA.

The chain carries TRBV6-6 and TRBJ2-3; 9 bases are shared with TRBD2. The V segment lost 2 bases and the J segment 2 bases; nucleotides outside the gene matches: 5. The germline CDR1 and CDR2 sequences are MNHNY and SVGAGI (reference sequence). The length of the CDR3 is 16 residues. DNA for the CDR3: TGTGCCAGCAGTTACCCGCAGCGGGGGGTCACAGATACGCAGTATTTT. Protein sequence: CASSYPQRGVTDTQYF.

The chain employs TRBV29-1 and TRBJ2-1, with 7 bases fitting TRBD1. Germline V gives CDR1 SQVTM, CDR2 ANQGSEA. The ends lost 0 bases at V and 2 bases at J; junction bases unmatched: 7. This CDR3 is built from 16 residues. Here the CDR3 reads CSVEDWPGGTYNEQFF. The CDR3 nucleotides read TGCAGCGTTGAAGATTGGCCAGGGGGTACCTACAATGAGCAGTTCTTC.

The rearrangement joins TRBV5-8 to TRBJ2-5, with 8 bases matching TRBD2. The CDR3 is 18 amino acids. V lost 4 bases and J lost 5; bases outside the gene matches: 19. Germline assignment: CDR1 SGHTS and CDR2 YDEGEE. For the CDR3, the DNA is TGTGCCAGCAGCCTAGGAGGCTTGGCGGCGGGAGGAAGGGAGACCCAGTACTTC. Translating gives CASSLGGLAAGGRETQYF.

The chain is built from TRBV25-1 and TRBJ2-5; no clear D. Trimming took 4 bases from V and 7 from J, leaving 13 bases between them. Germline lookup yields CDR1 MGHDK and CDR2 SYGVNS. The CDR3 length is 13 residues. CDR3 sequence reads: CASSGTVLGTQYF. Here the CDR3 DNA reads TGTGCCAGCAGTGGCACAGTTTTAGGGACCCAGTACTTC. The complete variable domain, with remaining parts taken from reference TRBV25-1 and TRBJ2-5, reads EADIYQTPRYLVIGTGKKITLECSQTMGHDKMYWYQQDPGMELHLIHYSYGVNSTEKGDLSSESTVSRIRTEHFPLTLESARPSHTSQYLCASSGTVLGTQYFGPGTRLLVL.

The rearrangement joins TRBV5-1 to TRBJ1-3, with 9 bases identical to TRBD1. With V trimmed by 4 bases and J by 1 base, 3 bases remained unmatched. Germline CDR1 is SGHRS and CDR2 is YFSETQ. The CDR3 runs to 15 residues. CDR3 region: CASSGTGRSGNTIYF. The CDR3 bases are TGCGCCAGCAGCGGGACAGGGAGGTCTGGAAACACCATATATTTT.

This chain joins TRBV7-2 and TRBJ2-1, with TRBD2 matching 8 bases. This CDR3 has 15 residues. V dropped 5 bases and J dropped 7; count of bases not matched to a gene: 10. Germline V lookup: CDR1 SGHTA, CDR2 FQGNSA. In DNA, the CDR3 is TGTGCCAGCAGCCCGGGGGGACTAGGACTGAATGAGCAGTTCTTC. As protein: CASSPGGLGLNEQFF.

The rearrangement uses TRBV30 and TRBJ2-7; no definite D call. The germline V and J ends were trimmed by 2 bases and 4 bases, with 12 bases remaining between them. Germline lookup yields CDR1 GTSNPN and CDR2 SVGIG (reference sequence). The CDR3 extends over 13 amino acids. CDR3 sequence (DNA): TGTGCCTGGAGTCAAAACATGTTTTACGAGCAGTACTTC. It encodes CAWSQNMFYEQYF.

The CDR3 protein is CASRSGLAEGTGELFF. The CDR3 region has the DNA TGTGCCAGCAGGTCCGGACTAGCGGAGGGGACCGGGGAGCTGTTTTTT. The chain joins TRBV9 to TRBJ2-2; 10 positions match TRBD2. V lost 5 bases and J lost 5; bases outside the gene matches: 9. Germline assignment: CDR1 SGDLS and CDR2 YYNGEE. This CDR3 has 16 residues.

A single count supports this clone. V gene TRBV7-2 combines with J gene TRBJ2-7; TRBD1 is a possible D gene (7 bases). CDR3 length equals 14 residues. V was clipped by 11 bases and J by 5 bases, with 22 bases between them. The germline V gene encodes CDR1 SGHTA and CDR2 FQGNSA. The DNA of the CDR3 is TGTGCCTCACTATCGGAGGGGGCGGGGAACGAGCAGTACTTC. Its translation is CASLSEGAGNEQYF.

The chain is built from TRBV7-3 and TRBJ2-7; D gene uncertain. The V gene's germline CDR1 is SGHTA and CDR2 FQGTGA. CDR3 size: 13 residues. V was pared by 4 bases and J by 6 bases, with 13 bases between. The CDR3 sequence is CASSSDGRSEQYF. The CDR3 coding sequence is TGTGCCAGCAGCTCGGACGGCCGTTCCGAGCAGTACTTC.

This chain joins TRBV2 and TRBJ1-2; D gene ambiguous. Germline V lookup: CDR1 SNHLY, CDR2 FYNNEI. V was cut by 7 bases and J by 5 bases, with 17 bases left in between. The CDR3 is made up of 14 amino acids. CDR3 amino acids: CASNKGGVLYGYTF. CDR3 bases: TGTGCCAGCAACAAAGGCGGAGTATTATATGGCTACACCTTC. The full variable domain, with the rest looked up from reference TRBV2 and TRBJ1-2, is EPEVTQTPSHQVTQMGQEVILRCVPISNHLYFYWYRQILGQKVEFLVSFYNNEISEKSEIFDDQFSVERPDGSNFTLKIRSTKLEDSAMYFCASNKGGVLYGYTFGSGTRLTVV.

This rearrangement joins TRBV6-5 to TRBJ1-1; possible D gene TRBD1, 6 bases. The CDR3 spans 14 residues. Germline V lookup: CDR1 MNHEY, CDR2 SVGAGI. Trimming left V 6 bases short and J 0 bases short, with 11 bases between. The CDR3 reads CASRDRFMNTEAFF. The CDR3 nucleotides are TGTGCCAGCAGAGACAGGTTTATGAACACTGAAGCTTTCTTT.

The genes are TRBV5-4 and TRBJ2-7; D is perhaps TRBD1 (5 bases). The germline V gene has CDR1 SGHNT and CDR2 YYREEE (reference sequence). The V end lost 0 bases, the J end lost 2 bases, and 12 bases lay between the germline ends. This CDR3 has 15 amino acids. Written as DNA, the CDR3 is TGTGCCAGCAGCTTGGAACAGGTTGGTGCCTACGAGCAGTACTTC. As protein: CASSLEQVGAYEQYF.

This chain joins TRBV5-1 and TRBJ2-3; 13 bases match TRBD2. From germline, CDR1 is SGHRS and CDR2 YFSETQ. Trimming took 4 bases from V and 2 from J; bases not matched to a gene: 4. This CDR3 has 16 amino acids. The CDR3 loop reads CASSEGTSGITDTQYF. CDR3 nucleotide sequence: TGCGCCAGCAGCGAGGGGACTAGCGGGATCACAGATACGCAGTATTTT.

The rearrangement joins TRBV30 to TRBJ2-5; no clear D gene. Gene TRBJ2-7 matches the end of the DNA better, so the J call may be wrong. The CDR3 is made up of 11 amino acids. Germline CDR1 GTSNPN, CDR2 SVGIG (reference sequence). The CDR3 loop is CAWSDPYEQYF. As DNA, the CDR3 is TGTGCCTGGAGTGACCCCTACGAGCAGTACTTC.

The chain uses TRBV28 and TRBJ1-5, with a weak D call TRBD1 (6 bases). Trimming shortened V by 11 bases and J by 10 bases, and 18 bases separated the two germline ends. In germline, CDR1 is MDHEN, CDR2 SYDVKM. The CDR3 length is 12 residues. Written as DNA, the CDR3 is TGTGCCGGACAACCCAGGGGTCAACCCCAGCATTTT. Its translation: CAGQPRGQPQHF.